These 23 T cell receptor beta chains share one sample of origin, sequenced in a study of blood T cells in healthy people across ages. With a J-beta primer mix and a sample-barcoded 5' primer, a second PCR ran 7 to 11 cycles. In TCRdb, the 5' RACE reads were re-called with MiXCR into one record per CDR3 protein. The repertoire includes approximately 1,700,000 distinct CDR3 sequences, about 39% of them detected once, and 20% to 25% sits in the top ten. The sequencing input was blood. The receptors were sampled from a human donor in good health.

This clonotype was found a few times. This chain links TRBV12-3 or TRBV12-4 with TRBJ2-5, with D unclear. The J call could be wrong; TRBJ2-7 is a better fit for the DNA end. The CDR3 consists of 13 residues. CDR3 protein: CASSTGPTGEQYF. The CDR3 DNA follows: TGTGCCAGCAGCACTGGCCCAACGGGCGAGCAGTACTTC.

The V gene is TRBV29-1, the J gene TRBJ1-2, with 7 bases lining up with TRBD1. V shed 6 bases and J 0 bases; nucleotides not matched to a gene: 10. The CDR3 has 15 amino acids. The V gene's germline CDR1 is SQVTM and CDR2 ANQGSEA. For the CDR3, the DNA is TGCAGCGTGGGCAAACGGACAGGCTCTAACTATGGCTACACCTTC. Amino acids: CSVGKRTGSNYGYTF.

As regards this clonotype: Its ends do not fully match the called genes, so a read error is possible. The chain carries TRBV25-1 and TRBJ2-5; maybe TRBD2 (5 bases). The CDR3 has 15 residues. Germline V CDR1 and CDR2: MGHDK, SYGVNS. The CDR3 protein is CASSDIHGLQETQDF. DNA of the CDR3: TGTGCCAGCAGTGATATACACGGACTTCAAGAGACCCAGGACTTC.

The chain employs TRBV7-9 and TRBJ2-3; D is undetermined. The V end lost 5 bases, the J end lost 4 bases, and 31 bases lay between the germline ends. Germline V gives CDR1 SEHNR, CDR2 FQNEAQ (reference sequence). The CDR3 totals 20 residues. Here the CDR3 DNA reads TGTGCCAGCAGCCCGGCAGGCGGTTCTGTAAAACACAGTATGGCAGATACGCAGTATTTT. Amino acids: CASSPAGGSVKHSMADTQYF. Full variable domain (rest looked up from reference TRBV7-9 and TRBJ2-3): DTGVSQNPRHKITKRGQNVTFRCDPISEHNRLYWYRQTLGQGPEFLTYFQNEAQLEKSRLLSDRFSAERPKGSFSTLEIQRTEQGDSAMYLCASSPAGGSVKHSMADTQYFGPGTRLTVL.

This chain joins TRBV5-1 and TRBJ1-2, with D perhaps matching TRBD1 (6 bases). V was shortened by 4 bases and J by 6 bases, with 22 bases between the two germline ends. CDR3 size: 16 residues. Germline CDR1 SGHRS, CDR2 YFSETQ. CDR3 DNA sequence: TGCGCCAGCAGCAGAATGGCGGGGGGCCCCCTTGATGGCTACACCTTC. This codes for CASSRMAGGPLDGYTF.

The DNA of the CDR3 is TGCAGTGCTCCCGGGACTAGCGGGGGCCCTCGCACAGATACGCAGTATTTT. Residues: CSAPGTSGGPRTDTQYF. This chain uses TRBV20-1 with TRBJ2-3, with TRBD2 matching 14 bases. Germline CDR1 and CDR2: DFQATT and SNEGSKA (reference sequence). V lost 5 bases and J lost 1; bases outside the gene matches: 8. This CDR3 has 17 amino acids.

The chain has TRBV25-1 and TRBJ2-7; no firm D call. The J call may not be correct, given that the DNA end is closer to TRBJ2-5. Germline lookup yields CDR1 MGHDK and CDR2 SYGVNS. CDR3 length: 11 amino acids. DNA of the CDR3: TGTGCCAGCACCGTCCAAGAGACCCAGTACTTC. Translation: CASTVQETQYF.

This clonotype was seen a handful of times. The chain has TRBV24-1 and TRBJ2-3, with D tentatively TRBD1 (5 bases). The CDR3 loop spans 15 amino acids. V was shortened by 4 bases and J by 2 bases, with 12 bases between the two germline ends. Per germline, CDR1 KGHDR and CDR2 SFDVKD. In DNA form, the CDR3 reads TGTGCCACCAGTGACACGACAGACTTCACAGATACGCAGTATTTT. Encoded protein: CATSDTTDFTDTQYF.

The rearrangement uses TRBV24-1 and TRBJ1-2; D possibly corresponds to TRBD1 (5 bases). The CDR3 runs to 15 residues. V was shortened by 4 bases and J by 4 bases, with 15 bases between the two germline ends. The germline V gene has CDR1 KGHDR and CDR2 SFDVKD. CDR3 coding DNA: TGTGCCACCAGTGAAGGGACTCACAGCTCCTATGGCTACACCTTC. The encoded protein is CATSEGTHSSYGYTF.

As for this clonotype: This may be a read error, as it is one base from a much larger clone. The chain carries TRBV6-4 and TRBJ1-2; D possibly corresponds to TRBD1 (5 bases). Germline CDR1 and CDR2: MRHNA and SNTAGT. This CDR3 is built from 15 residues. Trimming removed 6 bases from V and 8 bases from J, with 22 bases in between. The CDR3 region is CASSLRAVVEGGYTF. The CDR3 DNA follows: TGTGCCAGCAGCCTTAGAGCAGTGGTCGAGGGGGGCTACACCTTC.

This clonotype occurred a few times. The chain has TRBV6-5 and TRBJ2-7; D remains ambiguous. Germline lookup yields CDR1 MNHEY and CDR2 SVGAGI. This CDR3 has 14 amino acids. Trimming cost V 6 bases and J 3 bases, with 15 bases left between them. CDR3 sequence reads: CASSQDGMNYEQYF. CDR3 bases: TGTGCCAGCAGCCAGGACGGTATGAACTACGAGCAGTACTTC.

The rearrangement uses TRBV9 and TRBJ2-3, with D perhaps matching TRBD1 or TRBD2 (5 bases each). The length of the CDR3 is 13 residues. The germline V gene encodes CDR1 SGDLS and CDR2 YYNGEE. Trimming removed 1 base at V and 7 bases at J, with 10 bases between. CDR3 residues: CASSVFEGNTQYF. CDR3 coding DNA: TGTGCCAGCAGCGTATTCGAGGGGAATACGCAGTATTTT.

The chain employs TRBV3-1 and TRBJ2-1, with TRBD1 identical over 7 bases. V shed 1 base and J 7 bases; nucleotides not matched to a gene: 1. CDR3 length equals 13 residues. The germline V gene encodes CDR1 LGHDT and CDR2 YNNKEL (reference sequence). The CDR3 nucleotides are TGTGCCAGCAGCCAAGGGGGACAGAATGAGCAGTTCTTC. It specifies CASSQGGQNEQFF.

The chain is built from TRBV6-6 and TRBJ1-1, with D perhaps matching TRBD1 (5 bases). The CDR3 is 13 residues long. Looked up from germline, CDR1 is MNHNY and CDR2 is SVGAGI (reference sequence). The V end lost 4 bases, the J end lost 7 bases, and 13 bases lay between the germline ends. The CDR3 DNA reads as TGTGCCAGCAGTTCGGATACCGACAGTGAAGCTTTCTTT. This gives the protein CASSSDTDSEAFF.

This clonotype was observed a few times. The rearrangement uses TRBV7-2 and TRBJ2-1, with 7 nucleotides matching TRBD1. Germline values: CDR1 SGHTA, CDR2 FQGNSA. Trimming cost V 2 bases and J 5 bases; bases outside gene matches: 18. The CDR3 is made up of 19 amino acids. The CDR3 coding sequence is TGTGCCAGCAGCTTAACTCACCTGGACCCACCGGGACAGAACAATGAGCAGTTCTTC. This codes for CASSLTHLDPPGQNNEQFF.

This chain joins TRBV11-3 and TRBJ2-3; 11 nucleotides align to TRBD2. CDR3 size: 16 residues. V shed 1 base and J 6 bases; nucleotides not matched to a gene: 6. From germline, CDR1 is SGHNT and CDR2 YENEEA. CDR3 in DNA: TGTGCCAGCAGCTTAGTTCTAGCGGGGGGAATGGATACGCAGTATTTT. The encoded protein is CASSLVLAGGMDTQYF.

This clonotype was recorded a few times. The chain links TRBV12-3 or TRBV12-4 to TRBJ1-2; D gene ambiguous. Trimming cost V 6 bases and J 6 bases, with 44 bases left between them. The CDR3 consists of 23 residues. The chain's CDR3 is CASRNSPTYSTRPLQNRRHGYTF. As DNA, the CDR3 is TGTGCCAGCAGGAACTCACCCACCTATTCGACAAGGCCCCTTCAAAACCGTAGACATGGCTACACCTTC.

The chain uses TRBV5-6 and TRBJ2-5; D is undetermined. V shed 2 bases and J shed 5 bases, with 13 bases lying between them. Germline CDR1 and CDR2: SGHDT and YYEEEE. This CDR3 has 14 residues. The CDR3 loop reads CASSFTVLQETQYF. In DNA, the CDR3 is TGTGCCAGCAGCTTCACGGTGTTGCAGGAGACCCAGTACTTC.

This chain links TRBV20-1 with TRBJ1-4; D gene unclear. The CDR3 is 13 residues long. Looked up from germline, CDR1 is DFQATT and CDR2 is SNEGSKA (reference sequence). The V end was cut by 0 bases, the J end by 2 bases, with 4 bases between. In DNA form, the CDR3 reads TGCAGTGCTAGAGATTATACTAATGAAAAACTGTTTTTT. Protein product: CSARDYTNEKLFF.

This clonotype occurred a few times. The chain recombines TRBV27 with TRBJ2-7, with 10 bases aligning to TRBD2. The junction had 16 bases not matched to a gene; V was cut back by 7 bases and J by 4 bases. The germline gives CDR1 MNHEY, CDR2 SMNVEV (reference sequence). The CDR3 is made up of 17 amino acids. The CDR3 DNA sequence: TGTGCCAGCAAAAGGAAAATAGCGGGGGGTCACGCGTACGAGCAGTACTTC. Translating it yields CASKRKIAGGHAYEQYF.

The table lists this clonotype with a few counts. A read error may be the cause here, since a much bigger clone is one base away. The CDR3, as DNA: TGCAGTGCTAGCGGGGCCTACGAGCAGTACTTC. Its protein product is CSASGAYEQYF. V is TRBV20-1 and J is TRBJ2-7, with D perhaps matching TRBD2 (5 bases). Germline CDR1 DFQATT, CDR2 SNEGSKA (reference sequence). There are 11 residues in the CDR3. V was cut by 3 bases and J by 2 bases, with 5 bases left in between.

As to this clonotype: A read error may produce the germline difference seen at one junction end. J is TRBJ2-3 and V is TRBV11-3; the D call may be TRBD1 or TRBD2 (5 bases each). The CDR3 loop spans 16 amino acids. CDR1 SGHNT and CDR2 YENEEA come from the germline V gene. The CDR3 loop is CASSSPPGTFTDTRYF. CDR3 in DNA: TGTGCCAGCAGCTCCCCCCCCGGGACCTTCACAGATACGCGGTATTTT. Using reference TRBV11-3 and TRBJ2-3 for the parts outside the CDR3, the full variable domain is EAGVVQSPRYKIIEKKQPVAFWCNPISGHNTLYWYLQNLGQGPELLIRYENEEAVDDSQLPKDRFSAERLKGVDSTLKIQPAELGDSAVYLCASSSPPGTFTDTRYFGPGTRLTVL.

V is TRBV24-1 and J is TRBJ2-1; tentatively, D is TRBD2 (6 bases). The CDR3 is made up of 16 amino acids. Between the trimmed V and J ends, which lost 3 bases and 5 bases, there was a span of 16 bases. Germline V gene sequence: CDR1 KGHDR, CDR2 SFDVKD. Written as DNA, the CDR3 is TGTGCCACCAGTGATACGGGACTGGAAACAAACAATGAGCAGTTCTTC. Amino acid sequence: CATSDTGLETNNEQFF.